The clone carrying this T cell receptor (beta chain) was counted a few times. Its target is not known. Per germline, CDR1 KGHSH and CDR2 LQKENI. V lost 2 bases to trimming and J lost 10 bases, with 9 bases between them. The CDR3 is 12 amino acids. Expressed TCRB transcripts were sequenced after all isolated RNA was converted to cDNA. Clones were sequenced by immunoSEQ multiplex PCR, and TCRdb holds only the in-frame ones, with some missing. Here the sample spans some 45,000 clones, approximately 70% being singletons. The data were obtained in a study of beta chain features in type 1 diabetes. Whole-study findings and limits: At VDJ recombination sites, type 1 diabetes patients had fewer insertions and more deleted nucleotides. There was a moderate but significant shortening of TCRB CDR3s in all four CD4+ subsets of Type 1 diabetes patients. Whether HLA type affects TCRB rearrangement stayed undetermined in the present work.

Donors contributed one heparinised blood draw apiece, averaging about 116 mL. Via CD45RO/CCR7/CD25/CD127/CD95/CD27, cells of the CD4+ naive, central memory, regulatory and stem cell-like memory subsets were sorted. Input material: Tregs from blood. The rearrangement joins TRBV18 to TRBJ2-1; D might be TRBD2 (5 bases). The clonotype was recovered from a woman aged 18-29 years with type 1 diabetes. The CDR3 protein is CASSPSGWEQFF. CDR3 bases: TGTGCCAGCTCACCATCGGGGTGGGAGCAGTTCTTC.